Listed here are 2 T cell receptor beta chains from one sample, sequenced in a study of graft-versus-host responses after intestinal transplantation. Clones were sequenced by immunoSEQ multiplex PCR, and TCRdb holds only the in-frame ones, with some missing. This table holds about 40,000 clones, approximately 95% found once. Specimen: PBMCs, collected almost 750 days after intestinal transplantation. These receptors were taken from a human patient who received an intestinal transplant, so some T cells may come from the graft donor.

The chain employs TRBV29-1 and TRBJ2-3, with D unresolved. Germline lookup yields CDR1 SQVTM and CDR2 ANQGSEA. The CDR3 loop spans 13 amino acids. V was cut by 4 bases and J by 2 bases, with 10 bases left in between. The CDR3 region is CSVGPKHTDTQYF. CDR3 DNA: TGCAGCGTTGGACCGAAGCACACAGATACGCAGTATTTT.

The V and J genes are TRBV7-9 and TRBJ1-5; D not certain. The CDR3 contains 14 residues. Trimming removed 1 base at V and 5 bases at J, with 9 bases between. Germline V gene data show CDR1 as SEHNR and CDR2 as FQNEAQ (reference sequence). The CDR3 DNA reads TGTGCCAGCAGCTTAGGTTCCGGGGATCAGCCCCAGCATTTT. Its protein product is CASSLGSGDQPQHF.